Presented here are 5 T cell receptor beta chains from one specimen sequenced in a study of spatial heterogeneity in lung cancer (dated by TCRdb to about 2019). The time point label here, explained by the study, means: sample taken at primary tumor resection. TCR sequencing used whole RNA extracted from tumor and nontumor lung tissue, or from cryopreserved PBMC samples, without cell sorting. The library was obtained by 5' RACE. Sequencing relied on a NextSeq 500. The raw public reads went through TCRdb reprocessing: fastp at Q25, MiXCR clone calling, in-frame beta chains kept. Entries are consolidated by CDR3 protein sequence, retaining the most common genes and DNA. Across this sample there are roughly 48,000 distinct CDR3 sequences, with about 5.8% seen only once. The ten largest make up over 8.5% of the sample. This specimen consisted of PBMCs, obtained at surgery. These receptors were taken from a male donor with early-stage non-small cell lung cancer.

Here the CDR3 reads CASTKGQGTEAFF. In DNA form, the CDR3 reads TGTGCCAGCACCAAGGGACAGGGCACTGAAGCTTTCTTT. V is TRBV12-3 or TRBV12-4 and J is TRBJ1-1, with 9 bases identical to TRBD1. J was trimmed by 4 bases and V by 7 bases; bases with no gene match: 4. CDR3 length equals 13 residues.

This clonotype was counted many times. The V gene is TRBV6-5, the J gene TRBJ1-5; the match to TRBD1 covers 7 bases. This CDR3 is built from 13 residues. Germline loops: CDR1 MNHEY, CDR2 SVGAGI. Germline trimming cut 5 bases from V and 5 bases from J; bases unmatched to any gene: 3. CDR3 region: CASSQGGYQPQHF. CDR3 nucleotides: TGTGCCAGCAGTCAGGGGGGGTATCAGCCCCAGCATTTT.

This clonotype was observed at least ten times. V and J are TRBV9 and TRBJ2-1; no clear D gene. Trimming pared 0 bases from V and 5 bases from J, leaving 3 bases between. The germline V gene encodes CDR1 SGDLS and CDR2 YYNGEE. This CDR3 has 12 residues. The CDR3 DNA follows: TGTGCCAGCAGCGTAGGGGACAATGAGCAGTTCTTC. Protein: CASSVGDNEQFF.

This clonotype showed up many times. The CDR3 sequence: CASSLVAGMETQYF. The CDR3 nucleotides read TGTGCCAGCAGCTTGGTAGCAGGGATGGAGACCCAGTACTTC. The chain recombines TRBV5-6 with TRBJ2-5; D might be TRBD1 (5 bases). Trimming cost V 0 bases and J 5 bases, with 11 bases left between them. Looked up from germline, CDR1 is SGHDT and CDR2 is YYEEEE. This CDR3 region has 14 residues.

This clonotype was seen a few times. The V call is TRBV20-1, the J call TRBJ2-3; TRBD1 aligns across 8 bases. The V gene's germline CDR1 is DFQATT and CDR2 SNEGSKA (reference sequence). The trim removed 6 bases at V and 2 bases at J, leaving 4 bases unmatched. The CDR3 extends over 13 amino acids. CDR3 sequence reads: CSARGQVTDTQYF. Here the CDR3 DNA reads TGCAGTGCGCGGGGACAGGTCACAGATACGCAGTATTTT.